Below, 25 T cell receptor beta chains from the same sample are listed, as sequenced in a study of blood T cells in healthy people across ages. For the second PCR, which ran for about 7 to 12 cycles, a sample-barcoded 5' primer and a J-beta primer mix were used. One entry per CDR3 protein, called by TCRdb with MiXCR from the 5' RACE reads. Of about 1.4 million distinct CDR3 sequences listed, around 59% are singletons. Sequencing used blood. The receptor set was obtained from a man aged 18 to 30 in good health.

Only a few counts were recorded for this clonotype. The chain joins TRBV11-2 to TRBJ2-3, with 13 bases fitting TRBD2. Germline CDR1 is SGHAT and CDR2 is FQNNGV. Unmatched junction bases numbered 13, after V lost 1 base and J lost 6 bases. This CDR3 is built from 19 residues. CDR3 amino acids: CASSLGPHRLAGGRDTQYF. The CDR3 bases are TGTGCCAGCAGCTTAGGACCCCACAGACTAGCGGGAGGAAGGGATACGCAGTATTTT.

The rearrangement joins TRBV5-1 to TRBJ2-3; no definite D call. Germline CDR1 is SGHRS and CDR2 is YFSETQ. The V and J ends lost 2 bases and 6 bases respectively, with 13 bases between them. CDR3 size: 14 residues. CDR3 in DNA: TGCGCCAGCAGCTTTAATCTAGGATCGGATACGCAGTATTTT. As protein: CASSFNLGSDTQYF.

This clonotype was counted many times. In DNA, the CDR3 is TGTGCCAGCCGACTCCTAAACACTGAAGCTTTCTTT. Its protein is CASRLLNTEAFF. The chain carries TRBV6-2 or TRBV6-3 and TRBJ1-1; unclear D gene. Trimming removed 8 bases at V and 2 bases at J, with 9 bases between. The CDR3 length is 12 residues. Germline CDR1 reads MNHEY; CDR2 reads SVGEGT.

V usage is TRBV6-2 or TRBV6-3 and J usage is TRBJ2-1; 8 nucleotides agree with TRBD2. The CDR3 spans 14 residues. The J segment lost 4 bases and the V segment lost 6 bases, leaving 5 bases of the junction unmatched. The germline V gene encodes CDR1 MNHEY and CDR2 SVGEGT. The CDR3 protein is CASRNSGEYNEQFF. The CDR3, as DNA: TGTGCCAGCAGGAATAGCGGGGAGTACAATGAGCAGTTCTTC.

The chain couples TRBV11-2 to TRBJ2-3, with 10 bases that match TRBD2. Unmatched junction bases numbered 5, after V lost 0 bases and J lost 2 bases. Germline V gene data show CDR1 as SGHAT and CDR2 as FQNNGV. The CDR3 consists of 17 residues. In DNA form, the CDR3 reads TGTGCCAGCAGCTTAGAAGGACTAGCGGAGCCCACAGATACGCAGTATTTT. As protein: CASSLEGLAEPTDTQYF.

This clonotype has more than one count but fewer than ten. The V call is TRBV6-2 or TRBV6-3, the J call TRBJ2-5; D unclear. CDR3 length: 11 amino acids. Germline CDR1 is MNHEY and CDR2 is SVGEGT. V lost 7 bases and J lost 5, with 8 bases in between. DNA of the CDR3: TGTGCCAGCAATCGACGGGAGACCCAGTACTTC. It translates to CASNRRETQYF.

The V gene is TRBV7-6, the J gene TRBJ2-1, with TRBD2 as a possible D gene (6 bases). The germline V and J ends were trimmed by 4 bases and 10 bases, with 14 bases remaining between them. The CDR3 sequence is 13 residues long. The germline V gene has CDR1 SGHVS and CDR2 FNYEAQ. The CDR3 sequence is CASSSGLSWEQFF. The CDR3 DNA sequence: TGTGCCAGCAGCTCAGGACTATCCTGGGAGCAGTTCTTC.

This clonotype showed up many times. This CDR3 is CASSFQGTYEQYF. The DNA of the CDR3 is TGTGCCAGCAGTTTTCAGGGTACCTACGAGCAGTACTTC. This rearrangement joins TRBV27 to TRBJ2-7, with D perhaps TRBD1 (5 bases). V lost 3 bases to trimming and J lost 2 bases, with 8 bases between them. Germline V gives CDR1 MNHEY, CDR2 SMNVEV (reference sequence). The CDR3 totals 13 residues.

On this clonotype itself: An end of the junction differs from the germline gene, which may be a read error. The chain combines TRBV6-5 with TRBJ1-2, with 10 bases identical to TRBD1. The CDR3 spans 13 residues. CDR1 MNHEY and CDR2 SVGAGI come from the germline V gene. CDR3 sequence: CASRGQGRGGYTF. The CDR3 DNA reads TGTGCCAGCAGGGGACAGGGGAGAGGCGGCTACACCTTT.

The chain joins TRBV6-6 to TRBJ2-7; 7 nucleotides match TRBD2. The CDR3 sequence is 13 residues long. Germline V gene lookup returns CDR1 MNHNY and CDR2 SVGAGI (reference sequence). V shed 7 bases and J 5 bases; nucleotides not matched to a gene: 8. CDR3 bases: TGTGCCAGCATTAAAAGCGCGGGGGACGAGCAGTACTTC. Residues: CASIKSAGDEQYF.

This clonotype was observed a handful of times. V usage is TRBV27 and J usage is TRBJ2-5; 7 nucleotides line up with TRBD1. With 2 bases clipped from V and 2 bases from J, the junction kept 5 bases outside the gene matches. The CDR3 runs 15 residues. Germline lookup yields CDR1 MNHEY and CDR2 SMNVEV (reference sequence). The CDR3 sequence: CASSLTSTGQETQYF. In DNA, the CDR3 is TGTGCCAGCAGTTTAACTTCGACAGGGCAAGAGACCCAGTACTTC.

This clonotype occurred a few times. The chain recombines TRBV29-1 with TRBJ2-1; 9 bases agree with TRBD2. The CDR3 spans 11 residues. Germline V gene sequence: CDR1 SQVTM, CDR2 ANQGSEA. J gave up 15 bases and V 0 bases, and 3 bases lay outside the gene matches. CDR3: CSVEELGLAFF. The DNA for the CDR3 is TGCAGCGTTGAAGAGTTGGGACTAGCGTTCTTC.

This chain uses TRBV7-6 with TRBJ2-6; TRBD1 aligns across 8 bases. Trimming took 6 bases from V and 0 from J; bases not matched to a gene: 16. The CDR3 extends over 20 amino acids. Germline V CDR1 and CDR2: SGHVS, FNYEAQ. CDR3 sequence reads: CASRDGVRGRLSSGANVLTF. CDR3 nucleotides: TGTGCCAGCAGGGACGGCGTCAGGGGGCGCCTTAGCTCTGGGGCCAACGTCCTGACTTTC.

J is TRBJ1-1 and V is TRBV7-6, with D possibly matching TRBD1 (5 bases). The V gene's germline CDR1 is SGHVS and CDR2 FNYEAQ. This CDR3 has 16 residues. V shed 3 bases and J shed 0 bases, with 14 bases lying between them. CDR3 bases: TGTGCCAGCAGCTTGGGGACGGGAGATTTGAACACTGAAGCTTTCTTT. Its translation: CASSLGTGDLNTEAFF.

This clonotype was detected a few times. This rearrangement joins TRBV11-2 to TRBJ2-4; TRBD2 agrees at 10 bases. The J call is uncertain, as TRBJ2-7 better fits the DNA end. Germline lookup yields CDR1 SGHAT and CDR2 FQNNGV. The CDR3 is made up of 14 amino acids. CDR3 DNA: TGTGCCAGCAGCCCGGGACTAGCGAACCACGAGCAGTACTTC. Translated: CASSPGLANHEQYF.

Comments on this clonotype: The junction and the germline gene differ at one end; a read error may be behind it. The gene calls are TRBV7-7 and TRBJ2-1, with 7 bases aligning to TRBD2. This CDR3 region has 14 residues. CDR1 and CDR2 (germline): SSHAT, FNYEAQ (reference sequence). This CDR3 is CASSLGLGVDEQFF. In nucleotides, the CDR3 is TGTGCTAGCAGCCTAGGACTAGGTGTCGATGAGCAGTTCTTC.

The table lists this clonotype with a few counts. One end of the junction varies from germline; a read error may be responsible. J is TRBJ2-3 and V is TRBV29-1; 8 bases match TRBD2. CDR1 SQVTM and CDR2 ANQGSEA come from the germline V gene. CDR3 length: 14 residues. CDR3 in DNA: TGCAGCGTGGAAGCGGGAGTCGACGCAGATACGCAGTATTTT. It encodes CSVEAGVDADTQYF.

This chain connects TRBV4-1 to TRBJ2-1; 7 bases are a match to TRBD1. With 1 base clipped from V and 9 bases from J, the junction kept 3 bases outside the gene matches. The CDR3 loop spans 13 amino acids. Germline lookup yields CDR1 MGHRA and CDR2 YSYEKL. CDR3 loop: CASSQGQGLEQFF. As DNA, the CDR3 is TGCGCCAGCAGCCAAGGACAGGGCCTTGAGCAGTTCTTC.

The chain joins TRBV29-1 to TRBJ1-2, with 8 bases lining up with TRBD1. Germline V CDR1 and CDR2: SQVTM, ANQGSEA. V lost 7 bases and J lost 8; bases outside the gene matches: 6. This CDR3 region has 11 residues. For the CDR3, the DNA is TGCAGCGCTACAGGGGGAGAAGGCTACACCTTC. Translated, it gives CSATGGEGYTF.

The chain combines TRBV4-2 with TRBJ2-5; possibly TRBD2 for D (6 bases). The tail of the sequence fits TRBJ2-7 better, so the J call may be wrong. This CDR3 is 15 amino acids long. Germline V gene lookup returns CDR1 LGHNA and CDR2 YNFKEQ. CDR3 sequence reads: CASSQGRGLEGEQYF. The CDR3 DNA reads TGTGCCAGCAGCCAAGGTCGGGGACTTGAAGGCGAGCAGTACTTC.

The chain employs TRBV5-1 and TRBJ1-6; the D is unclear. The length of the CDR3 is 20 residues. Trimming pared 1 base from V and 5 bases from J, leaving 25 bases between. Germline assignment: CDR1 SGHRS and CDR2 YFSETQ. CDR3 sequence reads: CASSLSPGLTRGSDNSPLHF. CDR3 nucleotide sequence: TGCGCCAGCAGCTTGTCTCCGGGCCTAACGAGAGGGTCAGATAATTCACCCCTCCACTTT.

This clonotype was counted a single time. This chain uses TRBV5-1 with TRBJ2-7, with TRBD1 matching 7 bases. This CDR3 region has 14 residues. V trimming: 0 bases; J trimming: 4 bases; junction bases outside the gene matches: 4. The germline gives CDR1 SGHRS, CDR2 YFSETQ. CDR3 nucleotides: TGCGCCAGCAGCTTGGAGGGGACAGTATACGAGCAGTACTTC. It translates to CASSLEGTVYEQYF.

The CDR3 is CASSYSGGSPGDTQYF. The CDR3 DNA reads as TGTGCCAGCAGTTACTCGGGCGGGTCCCCGGGAGATACGCAGTATTTT. The chain recombines TRBV6-6 with TRBJ2-3, with D perhaps matching TRBD2 (5 bases). This CDR3 comprises 16 residues. Germline V lookup: CDR1 MNHNY, CDR2 SVGAGI (reference sequence). Trimming shortened V by 0 bases and J by 5 bases, and 15 bases separated the two germline ends.

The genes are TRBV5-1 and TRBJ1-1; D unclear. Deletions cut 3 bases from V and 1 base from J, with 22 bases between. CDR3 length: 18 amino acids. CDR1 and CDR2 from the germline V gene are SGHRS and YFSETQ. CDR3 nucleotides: TGCGCCAGCAGCTCGCCGGCAGGAGCTACCTTCCGGAACACTGAAGCTTTCTTT. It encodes CASSSPAGATFRNTEAFF.

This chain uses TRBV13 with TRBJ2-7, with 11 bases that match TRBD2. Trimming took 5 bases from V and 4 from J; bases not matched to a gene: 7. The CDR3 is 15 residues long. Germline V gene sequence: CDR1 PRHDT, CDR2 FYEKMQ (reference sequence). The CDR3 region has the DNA TGTGCCAGCAGCGCCCCACTAGCGGGAGCGTACGAGCAGTACTTC. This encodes CASSAPLAGAYEQYF.